This TCR beta chain was found in a study of shared clonotypes between healthy human individuals. Study details: The donor group consisted of a couple of women and three men, aged 18 to 49. Broader study findings: Enrolling few donors narrowed the genetic and exposure-history diversity that was represented.

The germline V gene has CDR1 MDHEN and CDR2 SYDVKM. The CDR3 sequence is 12 residues long. V shed 3 bases and J shed 6 bases, with 6 bases lying between them. Concerning this clone: Its antigen is unknown. The same CDR3 also results from other DNA sequences found in this sample.

This table comes from immunoSEQ multiplex PCR, and its TCRdb copy is limited to in-frame clones, with some not included. The sample consists of 850,000 to 1,100,000 clones, approximately 80% of them appearing once. The sample comprised memory CD4+ T cells from PBMCs. This sample's subset: CD45RA-negative fraction. The TCR originated in a man between 18 and 29 years old in good health. Some clones in this sample may be carry-over from other donors' samples. The V and J genes are TRBV28 and TRBJ1-5; D uncertain. This chain's CDR3 is CASSFGGQPQHF. The CDR3 DNA is TGTGCCAGCAGTTTTGGCGGTCAGCCCCAGCATTTT.